Below are 30 T cell receptor beta chains sequenced from a single sample in a study of T cells after yellow fever vaccination. TCRdb re-derived calls from the 5' RACE reads in MiXCR, one entry per CDR3 protein. The table records some 560,000 distinct CDR3 sequences, roughly 17% of them present only once. Sequencing used PBMCs, obtained 4 to 6 days after the first yellow fever vaccination. Every receptor here comes from a man between 18 and 29 years old who received the YFV17D yellow fever vaccine.

The chain combines TRBV15 with TRBJ2-5, with 7 positions matching TRBD2. CDR3 length equals 16 residues. CDR1 and CDR2 from the germline V gene are LNHNV and YYDKDF (reference sequence). The junction had 9 bases not matched to a gene; V was cut back by 4 bases and J by 1 base. CDR3 bases: TGTGCCACCAGCACCTCCCGTGGCGGGGGCCAAGAGACCCAGTACTTC. This gives the protein CATSTSRGGGQETQYF.

This clonotype has a handful of counts. The chain couples TRBV28 to TRBJ1-6; 7 bases fit TRBD1. Germline CDR1 reads MDHEN; CDR2 reads SYDVKM. The junction had 9 bases not matched to a gene; V was cut back by 3 bases and J by 10 bases. The CDR3 sequence is 15 residues long. CDR3 sequence reads: CASSLPDRDSSPLHF. CDR3 coding DNA: TGTGCCAGCAGTTTGCCCGACAGGGACTCATCACCCCTCCACTTT.

This clonotype was picked up a small number of times. The J gene is TRBJ2-2, the V gene TRBV5-1; 8 nucleotides line up with TRBD2. This CDR3 comprises 15 residues. V lost 5 bases, J lost 3 bases, and 6 bases stayed unmatched. Germline CDR1 reads SGHRS; CDR2 reads YFSETQ. Here the CDR3 DNA reads TGCGCCAGCAGACCTAACGGGGGGGACACCGGGGAGCTGTTTTTT. This codes for CASRPNGGDTGELFF.

This clonotype was picked up a small number of times. This chain connects TRBV4-2 to TRBJ2-2; tentatively, D is TRBD2 (7 bases). CDR1 and CDR2 (germline): LGHNA, YNFKEQ. Trimming took off 3 bases at V and 4 bases at J, with 12 bases between the two ends. This CDR3 contains 15 residues. The CDR3 sequence is CASSQAGARTGELFF. The CDR3 DNA sequence: TGTGCCAGCAGCCAGGCGGGGGCGCGCACCGGGGAGCTGTTTTTT.

This clonotype has more than one count but fewer than ten. The chain employs TRBV28 and TRBJ1-6; 10 positions match TRBD1. V gave up 6 bases and J gave up 11 bases; unmatched junction bases: 10. The CDR3 has 15 residues. From germline, CDR1 is MDHEN and CDR2 SYDVKM. This CDR3 is CASSSLGTGVAPLHF. CDR3 DNA sequence: TGTGCCAGCAGCTCCCTCGGGACAGGGGTTGCACCCCTCCACTTT.

The chain carries TRBV5-1 and TRBJ2-1; TRBD2 matches 10 bases. This CDR3 comprises 15 residues. V was pared by 5 bases and J by 12 bases, with 14 bases of the junction left unmatched. In germline, CDR1 is SGHRS, CDR2 YFSETQ. The CDR3 region is CASRPLAGLLRGQFF. CDR3 DNA: TGCGCCAGCAGACCACTAGCGGGGCTTTTGAGAGGGCAGTTCTTC.

Many counts were recorded for this clonotype. The rearrangement joins TRBV11-3 to TRBJ1-5; 12 nucleotides align to TRBD1. The CDR3 is 19 amino acids. J gave up 2 bases and V 5 bases, and 13 bases lay outside the gene matches. Germline V gene lookup returns CDR1 SGHNT and CDR2 YENEEA. CDR3 region: CASSMGGTGGRWGNQPQHF. The CDR3 DNA reads TGTGCCAGCAGCATGGGGGGGACAGGGGGCCGCTGGGGCAATCAGCCCCAGCATTTT.

CDR3 sequence: CAWSPGYEQFF. The CDR3 DNA follows: TGTGCCTGGAGCCCCGGGTATGAGCAGTTCTTC. The gene calls are TRBV30 and TRBJ2-1, with D hard to call. Trimming pared 3 bases from V and 8 bases from J, leaving 8 bases between. The CDR3 is made up of 11 amino acids. The V gene's germline CDR1 is GTSNPN and CDR2 SVGIG (reference sequence).

The CDR3 spells CSASSARDVYGYTF. CDR3 DNA: TGCAGTGCTAGTTCGGCCAGGGACGTCTATGGCTACACCTTC. The chain recombines TRBV20-1 with TRBJ1-2, with D possibly matching TRBD1 (5 bases). The CDR3 contains 14 residues. CDR1 DFQATT and CDR2 SNEGSKA come from the germline V gene (reference sequence). The germline V and J ends were trimmed by 3 bases and 4 bases, with 15 bases remaining between them.

This clonotype appeared many times. The chain recombines TRBV5-1 with TRBJ2-3; 11 bases map to TRBD2. Trimming at V came to 1 base and at J to 3 bases, leaving 1 base not matched to a gene. The CDR3 spans 15 residues. Germline CDR1 is SGHRS and CDR2 is YFSETQ. The CDR3 nucleotides read TGCGCCAGCAGCTTGCCTAGCGGGGGGACAGATACGCAGTATTTT. Its translation: CASSLPSGGTDTQYF.

V is TRBV3-1 and J is TRBJ2-3; D remains unclear. The CDR3 is made up of 14 amino acids. Per the germline V gene, CDR1 is LGHDT and CDR2 is YNNKEL (reference sequence). V lost 1 base, J lost 5 bases, and 10 bases lay in between. CDR3 nucleotides: TGTGCCAGCAGCCAAGTAATTAGAGGAGATACGCAGTATTTT. Amino acid sequence: CASSQVIRGDTQYF.

This clonotype has a handful of counts. CDR3 nucleotide sequence: TGTGCCAGCAGCCGCAGGGGAACTAACTATGGCTACACCTTC. Protein sequence: CASSRRGTNYGYTF. The chain uses TRBV7-8 and TRBJ1-2; D might be TRBD1 (6 bases). The CDR3 loop spans 14 amino acids. The ends were cut back, 5 bases at V and 0 bases at J, with 10 bases in the middle. Germline assignment: CDR1 SGHVS and CDR2 FQNEAQ.

This clonotype has more than one count but fewer than ten. The chain links TRBV7-2 to TRBJ2-2; 12 bases are shared with TRBD2. Germline lookup yields CDR1 SGHTA and CDR2 FQGNSA. The junction had 7 bases not matched to a gene; V was cut back by 4 bases and J by 7 bases. CDR3 length: 16 residues. The CDR3 protein is CASSSLAGGPGGELFF. The CDR3 nucleotides are TGTGCCAGCAGCTCCCTAGCGGGGGGGCCAGGCGGGGAGCTGTTTTTT. Using reference TRBV7-2 and TRBJ2-2 for the parts outside the CDR3, the full variable domain is GAGVSQSPSNKVTEKGKDVELRCDPISGHTALYWYRQSLGQGLEFLIYFQGNSAPDKSGLPSDRFSAERTGGSVSTLTIQRTQQEDSAVYLCASSSLAGGPGGELFFGEGSRLTVL.

The gene calls are TRBV6-5 and TRBJ1-1; no clear D gene. This CDR3 contains 12 residues. Germline V lookup: CDR1 MNHEY, CDR2 SVGAGI. Trimming took 8 bases from V and 6 from J, leaving 13 bases between them. CDR3 nucleotide sequence: TGTGCCAGCTGTGGGCGGAGCTCTGAAGCTTTCTTT. Protein product: CASCGRSSEAFF.

This chain joins TRBV6-2 or TRBV6-3 and TRBJ2-3, with 9 bases that match TRBD2. V shed 6 bases, J shed 7 bases, and the junction held 11 bases outside the gene matches. Germline lookup yields CDR1 MNHEY and CDR2 SVGEGT. The length of the CDR3 is 15 residues. Written as DNA, the CDR3 is TGTGCCAGCAGAAGTCTAGCGGGGTCCTTCTATACGCAGTATTTT. This encodes CASRSLAGSFYTQYF.

This clonotype occurred a few times. The chain carries TRBV16 and TRBJ2-7, with 7 bases matching TRBD2. Trimming took 4 bases from V and 2 from J; bases not matched to a gene: 8. CDR1 and CDR2 (germline): KGHSY, FQNENV. There are 15 residues in the CDR3. The CDR3 nucleotides are TGTGCCAGCAGCCCCGCGGGGGTTTTAGCCTACGAGCAGTACTTC. It encodes CASSPAGVLAYEQYF.

J is TRBJ1-1 and V is TRBV6-5; D remains unclear. The germline V gene encodes CDR1 MNHEY and CDR2 SVGAGI. Between the trimmed V and J ends, which lost 2 bases and 8 bases, there was a span of 12 bases. The length of the CDR3 is 13 residues. CDR3 protein: CASSYAGPAEAFF. The CDR3 DNA reads as TGTGCCAGCAGTTACGCCGGGCCTGCCGAAGCTTTCTTT.

This clonotype was detected only a few times. The rearrangement uses TRBV4-1 and TRBJ2-1; TRBD2 matches at 7 bases. Germline CDR1 and CDR2: MGHRA and YSYEKL. CDR3 length: 18 residues. V was clipped by 3 bases and J by 2 bases; unmatched bases: 13. Here the CDR3 DNA reads TGCGCCAGCAGCCAGGGCCGCGTCTGGGGGGGACCCTACAATGAGCAGTTCTTC. Its protein is CASSQGRVWGGPYNEQFF.

The chain recombines TRBV6-1 with TRBJ2-2, with 10 nucleotides matching TRBD1. J gave up 4 bases and V 6 bases, and 2 bases lay outside the gene matches. The CDR3 runs 14 residues. Germline V gives CDR1 MNHNS, CDR2 SASEGT. The CDR3 DNA reads TGTGCCAGCAGATGGGACAGGGGCACCGGGGAGCTGTTTTTT. This codes for CASRWDRGTGELFF.

This clonotype appeared many times. V gene TRBV9 combines with J gene TRBJ2-3, with TRBD2 identical over 7 bases. V was clipped by 0 bases and J by 0 bases; unmatched bases: 7. Germline V gene sequence: CDR1 SGDLS, CDR2 YYNGEE. The CDR3 spans 17 residues. The CDR3 coding sequence is TGTGCCAGCAGCGTAGGGCTAGCGGTGCCTAGCACAGATACGCAGTATTTT. Translated: CASSVGLAVPSTDTQYF.

This clonotype was recorded at least ten times. The genes are TRBV2 and TRBJ2-7; no reliable D call. CDR3 length: 13 residues. The V and J ends lost 2 bases and 2 bases respectively, with 7 bases between them. CDR1 and CDR2 (germline): SNHLY, FYNNEI. This chain's CDR3 is CASSETPTYEQYV. CDR3 DNA sequence: TGTGCCAGCAGTGAAACACCAACCTACGAGCAGTACGTC.

The table lists this clonotype with a few counts. The genes are TRBV29-1 and TRBJ2-7; 10 nucleotides line up with TRBD1. Germline CDR1 SQVTM, CDR2 ANQGSEA. This CDR3 spans 13 amino acids. The trim removed 7 bases at V and 2 bases at J, leaving 5 bases unmatched. This chain's CDR3 is CSAWGTGAYEQYF. In nucleotides, the CDR3 is TGCAGCGCCTGGGGGACAGGGGCCTACGAGCAGTACTTC.

The genes are TRBV15 and TRBJ2-1; 8 bases are shared with TRBD2. Germline CDR1 reads LNHNV; CDR2 reads YYDKDF (reference sequence). CDR3 size: 15 residues. The ends lost 3 bases at V and 4 bases at J; junction bases unmatched: 5. The CDR3 loop is CATSSRAGGYNEQFF. The CDR3 DNA reads as TGTGCCACCAGCAGCCGGGCGGGGGGTTACAATGAGCAGTTCTTC.

V usage is TRBV11-2 and J usage is TRBJ2-5; D unclear. The V end was cut by 1 base, the J end by 1 base, with 10 bases between. CDR1 SGHAT and CDR2 FQNNGV come from the germline V gene. This CDR3 has 15 amino acids. CDR3 in DNA: TGTGCCAGCAGCTTAGTTTTTGCGGCCCAAGAGACCCAGTACTTC. This translates into CASSLVFAAQETQYF.

The rearrangement uses TRBV10-3 and TRBJ2-7, with 10 bases matching TRBD1. Germline V CDR1 and CDR2: ENHRY, SYGVKD. CDR3 size: 13 residues. The junction had 5 bases not matched to a gene; V was cut back by 10 bases and J by 2 bases. The chain's CDR3 is CATGTGEAYEQYV. CDR3 bases: TGTGCCACCGGGACAGGGGAGGCCTACGAGCAGTACGTC.

This clonotype was detected only a few times. V gene TRBV18 combines with J gene TRBJ2-3; D may match TRBD1 or TRBD2 (6 bases each). Looked up from germline, CDR1 is KGHSH and CDR2 is LQKENI. V gave up 5 bases and J gave up 6 bases, with 15 bases separating them. The CDR3 covers 14 residues. This chain's CDR3 is CASSSVGGEDTQYF. The DNA of the CDR3 is TGTGCCAGCTCATCAGTGGGGGGCGAGGATACGCAGTATTTT.

This chain connects TRBV27 to TRBJ1-1; D is possibly TRBD1 (6 bases). The CDR3 is 14 amino acids. Germline V lookup: CDR1 MNHEY, CDR2 SMNVEV (reference sequence). V was clipped by 8 bases and J by 6 bases, with 19 bases between them. CDR3: CASYSSRGRAEAFF. The CDR3 DNA follows: TGTGCCAGCTACTCCTCCCGGGGGCGCGCTGAAGCTTTCTTT.

The table lists this clonotype with a few counts. The chain combines TRBV10-3 with TRBJ2-1, with 7 bases matching TRBD1. V was pared by 6 bases and J by 3 bases, with 5 bases of the junction left unmatched. The CDR3 extends over 14 amino acids. Germline V gives CDR1 ENHRY, CDR2 SYGVKD. CDR3 residues: CAIRRDSLYNEQFF. CDR3 DNA sequence: TGTGCCATCAGGAGGGACAGCCTCTACAATGAGCAGTTCTTC.

The gene calls are TRBV5-4 and TRBJ2-3, with D tentatively TRBD2 (6 bases). This CDR3 region has 15 residues. The ends were cut back, 5 bases at V and 2 bases at J, with 15 bases in the middle. Germline V gene sequence: CDR1 SGHNT, CDR2 YYREEE (reference sequence). The CDR3 DNA is TGTGCCAGCAGACTCGACGCGGGGATCACAGATACGCAGTATTTT. This encodes CASRLDAGITDTQYF.

This clonotype has only a few counts. The chain has TRBV28 and TRBJ2-2; perhaps TRBD2 as D (6 bases). The ends were cut back, 6 bases at V and 8 bases at J, with 16 bases in the middle. CDR3 length equals 14 residues. Germline CDR1 MDHEN, CDR2 SYDVKM. The CDR3 DNA follows: TGTGCCAGCAGGACCTTAGCGGAGGGAGGGGAGCTGTTTTTT. This translates into CASRTLAEGGELFF.